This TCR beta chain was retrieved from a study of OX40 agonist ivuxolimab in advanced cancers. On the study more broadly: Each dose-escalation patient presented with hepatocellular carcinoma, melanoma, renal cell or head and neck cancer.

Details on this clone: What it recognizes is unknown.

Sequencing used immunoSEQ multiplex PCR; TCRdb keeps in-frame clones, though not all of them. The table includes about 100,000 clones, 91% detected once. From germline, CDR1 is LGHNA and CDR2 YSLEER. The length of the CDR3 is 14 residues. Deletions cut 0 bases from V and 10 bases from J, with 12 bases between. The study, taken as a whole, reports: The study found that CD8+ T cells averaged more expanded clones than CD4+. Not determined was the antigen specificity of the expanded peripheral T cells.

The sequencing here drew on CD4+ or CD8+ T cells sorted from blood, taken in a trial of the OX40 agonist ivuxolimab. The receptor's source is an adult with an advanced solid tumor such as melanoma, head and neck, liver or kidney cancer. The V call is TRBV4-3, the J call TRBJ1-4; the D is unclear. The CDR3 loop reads CASSQEPSVGKLFF. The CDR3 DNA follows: TGCGCCAGCAGCCAAGAACCATCGGTCGGAAAACTGTTTTTT.